This TCR beta chain was obtained from a study of shared clonotypes between healthy human individuals. Study-wide results and caveats: The genetic and exposure-history diversity represented was limited by few donors.

Points on this clone: Its specificity is not known.

Deep-level settings were used for running the assay. Clones were sequenced by immunoSEQ multiplex PCR, and TCRdb holds only the in-frame ones, with some missing. The data hold roughly 2.4 million clones, with 95% observed a single time. Donation came from healthy HIV-negative adults that had no recent acute infections or vaccinations. V lost 2 bases to trimming and J lost 7 bases, with 20 bases between them. Looked up from germline, CDR1 is MNHNS and CDR2 is SASEGT. The CDR3 length is 17 residues. This chain links TRBV6-1 with TRBJ1-4; D ambiguous. Sequencing input: naive CD4+ T cells sorted from blood. Noted subset: CD45RA+ positively selected. This TCR derives from a man aged 18 to 29 in good health. The CDR3 DNA sequence: TGTGCCAGCAGTGAACAGACCCGAGTGGTACTTTCTGAAAAACTGTTTTTT. Translating gives CASSEQTRVVLSEKLFF.